This T cell receptor beta chain was captured by sequencing in a study of cytomegalovirus exposure and HLA in healthy donors. General study findings and limits: In the analysis, some V segments, TRBV6-2 and TRBV6-3 included, were excluded as indistinguishable.

CDR3 length: 15 residues. V lost 0 bases, J lost 6 bases, and 4 bases stayed unmatched. CDR1 SGHTA and CDR2 FQGTGA come from the germline V gene. A multiplex PCR was run with 60 Vbeta primers and 13 Jbeta primers. Sequenced by immunoSEQ multiplex PCR; TCRdb stores in-frame clones only, minus some. This sample has roughly 150,000 clones; over 70% occur once, and the top ten carry 1.2%. About this clone: Its antigen remains unidentified.

The receptor comes from a boy aged 2 to 9 in good health and CMV-seronegative. The J gene is TRBJ2-1, the V gene TRBV7-3; 8 bases are a match to TRBD2. The sample consisted of PBMCs. The CDR3 sequence is CASSLTSGGGNEQFF. CDR3 in DNA: TGTGCCAGCAGCTTAACGTCGGGAGGGGGCAATGAGCAGTTCTTC.